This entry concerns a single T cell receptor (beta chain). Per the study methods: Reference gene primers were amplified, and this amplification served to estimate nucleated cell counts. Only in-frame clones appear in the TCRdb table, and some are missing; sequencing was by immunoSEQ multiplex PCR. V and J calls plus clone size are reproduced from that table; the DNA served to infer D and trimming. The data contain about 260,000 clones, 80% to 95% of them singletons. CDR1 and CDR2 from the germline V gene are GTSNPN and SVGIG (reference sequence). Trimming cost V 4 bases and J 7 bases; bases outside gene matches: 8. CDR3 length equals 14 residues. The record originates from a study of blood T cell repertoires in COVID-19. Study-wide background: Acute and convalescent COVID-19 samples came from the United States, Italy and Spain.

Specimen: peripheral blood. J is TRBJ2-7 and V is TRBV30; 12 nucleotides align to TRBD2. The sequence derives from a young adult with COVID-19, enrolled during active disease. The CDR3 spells CAWTGLAGWREQYF. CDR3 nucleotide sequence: TGTGCCTGGACAGGACTAGCGGGATGGAGGGAGCAGTACTTC.